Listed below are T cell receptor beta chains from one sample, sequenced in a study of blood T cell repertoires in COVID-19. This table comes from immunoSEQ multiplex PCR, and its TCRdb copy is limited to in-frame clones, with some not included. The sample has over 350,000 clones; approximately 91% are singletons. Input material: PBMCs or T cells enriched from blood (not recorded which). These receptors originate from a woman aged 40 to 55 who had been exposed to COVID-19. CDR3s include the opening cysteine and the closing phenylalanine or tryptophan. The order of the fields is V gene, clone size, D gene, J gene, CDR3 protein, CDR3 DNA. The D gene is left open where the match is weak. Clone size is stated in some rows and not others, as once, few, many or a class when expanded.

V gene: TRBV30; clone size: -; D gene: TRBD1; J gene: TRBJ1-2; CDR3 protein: CAWERQGANGYTF; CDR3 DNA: TGTGCCTGGGAAAGACAGGGGGCGAATGGCTACACCTTC
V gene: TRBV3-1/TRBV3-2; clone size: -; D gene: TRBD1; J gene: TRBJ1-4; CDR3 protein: CASRLQDRTTNEKLFF; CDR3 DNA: TGTGCCAGCAGGCTCCAGGACAGGACAACTAATGAAAAACTGTTTTTT
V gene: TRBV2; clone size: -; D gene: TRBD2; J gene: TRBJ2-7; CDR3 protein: CASSRLAGGFQGYEQYF; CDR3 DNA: TGTGCCAGCAGTCGACTAGCGGGGGGGTTTCAGGGCTACGAGCAGTACTTC
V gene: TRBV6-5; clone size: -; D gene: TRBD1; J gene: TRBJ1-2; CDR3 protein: CASSLQGGTYGYTF; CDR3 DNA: TGTGCCAGCAGTTTACAGGGGGGTACCTATGGCTACACCTTC
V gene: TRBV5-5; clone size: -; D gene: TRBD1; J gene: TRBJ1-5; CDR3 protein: CASSYGTARHQPQHF; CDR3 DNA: TGTGCCAGCAGTTACGGGACAGCACGTCATCAGCCCCAGCATTTT
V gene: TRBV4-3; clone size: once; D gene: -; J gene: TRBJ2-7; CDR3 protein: CASSQDVYYEQYF; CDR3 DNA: TGCGCCAGCAGCCAAGATGTCTACTACGAGCAGTACTTC
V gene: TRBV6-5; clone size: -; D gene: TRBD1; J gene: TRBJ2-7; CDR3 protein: CASSRDSSSIYEQYF; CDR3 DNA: TGTGCCAGCAGTCGGGACAGCTCTTCCATCTACGAGCAGTACTTC
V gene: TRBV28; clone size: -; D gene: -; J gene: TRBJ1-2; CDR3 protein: CASRSVRGYTF; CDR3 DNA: TGTGCCAGCAGAAGCGTGAGAGGCTACACCTTC
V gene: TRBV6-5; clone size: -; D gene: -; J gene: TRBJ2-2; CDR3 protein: CASSRQANTGELFF; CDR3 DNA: TGTGCCAGCAGTCGACAGGCGAACACCGGGGAGCTGTTTTTT
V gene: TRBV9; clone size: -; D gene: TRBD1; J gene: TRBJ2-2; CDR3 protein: CASSVGGIGGFGELFF; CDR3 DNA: TGTGCCAGCAGCGTAGGCGGTATAGGGGGCTTCGGGGAGCTGTTTTTT
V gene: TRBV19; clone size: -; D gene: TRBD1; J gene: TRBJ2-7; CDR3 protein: CASSLDRVSYEQYF; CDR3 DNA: TGTGCCAGTAGTCTCGACAGGGTAAGCTACGAGCAGTACTTC
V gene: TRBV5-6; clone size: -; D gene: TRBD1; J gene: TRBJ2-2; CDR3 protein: CASSLGQGLAGELFF; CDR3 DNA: TGTGCCAGCAGCTTGGGACAGGGGTTAGCCGGGGAGCTGTTTTTT
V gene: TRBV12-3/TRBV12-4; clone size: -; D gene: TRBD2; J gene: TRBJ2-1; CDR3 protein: CASRREGNEQFF; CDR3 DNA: TGTGCCAGCCGGCGGGAGGGAAATGAGCAGTTCTTC
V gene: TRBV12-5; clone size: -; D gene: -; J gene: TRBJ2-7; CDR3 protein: CASGPPGYLTYEQYF; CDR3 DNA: TGTGCTAGTGGTCCCCCGGGGTATCTTACCTACGAGCAGTACTTC
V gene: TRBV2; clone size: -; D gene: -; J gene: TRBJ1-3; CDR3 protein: CASSGQESSGNTIYF; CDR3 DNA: TGTGCCAGCAGTGGACAGGAAAGCTCTGGAAACACCATATATTTT
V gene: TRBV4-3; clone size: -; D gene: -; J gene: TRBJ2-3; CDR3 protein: CASSLAGQSTDTQYF; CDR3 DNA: TGCGCCAGCAGCCTAGCAGGACAGAGCACAGATACGCAGTATTTT
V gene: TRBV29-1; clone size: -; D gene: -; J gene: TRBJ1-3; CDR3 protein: CSVEDHKNTIYF; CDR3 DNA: TGCAGCGTTGAAGATCACAAAAACACCATATATTTT
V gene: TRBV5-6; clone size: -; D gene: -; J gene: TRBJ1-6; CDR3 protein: CASSLNVVSPLHF; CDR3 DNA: TGTGCCAGCAGCTTAAACGTAGTTTCACCCCTCCACTTT
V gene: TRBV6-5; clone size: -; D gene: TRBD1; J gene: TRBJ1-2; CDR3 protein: CASSRQGNYGYTF; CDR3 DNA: TGTGCCAGCAGCCGACAGGGAAACTATGGCTACACCTTC
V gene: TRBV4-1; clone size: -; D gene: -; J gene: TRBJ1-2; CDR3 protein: CASSQAHGYTF; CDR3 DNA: TGCGCCAGCAGCCAAGCTCATGGCTACACCTTC
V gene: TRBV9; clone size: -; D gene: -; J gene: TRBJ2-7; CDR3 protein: CASSVGAISYEQYF; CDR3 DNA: TGTGCCAGCAGCGTAGGAGCGATCTCCTACGAGCAGTACTTC
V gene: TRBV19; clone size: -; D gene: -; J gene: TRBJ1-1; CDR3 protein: CASSMRAYEAFF; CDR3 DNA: TGTGCCAGTAGTATGAGGGCATATGAAGCTTTCTTT
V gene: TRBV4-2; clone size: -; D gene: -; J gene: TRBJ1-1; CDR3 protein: CASTKDRSMNTEAFF; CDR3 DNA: TGTGCCAGCACCAAGGACAGAAGCATGAACACTGAAGCTTTCTTT
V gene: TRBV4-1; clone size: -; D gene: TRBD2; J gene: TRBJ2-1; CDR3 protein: CASSQERTSGNEQFF; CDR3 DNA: TGCGCCAGCAGCCAAGAAAGGACTAGCGGCAATGAGCAGTTCTTC
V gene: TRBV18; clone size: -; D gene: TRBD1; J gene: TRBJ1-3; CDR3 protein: CASSRDRAGNTIYF; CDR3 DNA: TGTGCCAGCTCACGGGACAGGGCTGGAAACACCATATATTTT
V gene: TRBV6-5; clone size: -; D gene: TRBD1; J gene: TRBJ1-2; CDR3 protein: CASTGTGDTGYTF; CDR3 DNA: TGTGCCAGCACCGGGACAGGGGATACTGGCTACACCTTC
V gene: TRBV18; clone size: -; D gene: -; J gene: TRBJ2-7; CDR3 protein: CASSPSRGRYEQYF; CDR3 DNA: TGTGCCAGCTCACCATCGCGGGGTCGCTACGAGCAGTACTTC
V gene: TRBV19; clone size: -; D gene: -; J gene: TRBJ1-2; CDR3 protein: CASSHQLGYTF; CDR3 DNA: TGTGCCAGTAGTCACCAACTGGGCTACACCTTC